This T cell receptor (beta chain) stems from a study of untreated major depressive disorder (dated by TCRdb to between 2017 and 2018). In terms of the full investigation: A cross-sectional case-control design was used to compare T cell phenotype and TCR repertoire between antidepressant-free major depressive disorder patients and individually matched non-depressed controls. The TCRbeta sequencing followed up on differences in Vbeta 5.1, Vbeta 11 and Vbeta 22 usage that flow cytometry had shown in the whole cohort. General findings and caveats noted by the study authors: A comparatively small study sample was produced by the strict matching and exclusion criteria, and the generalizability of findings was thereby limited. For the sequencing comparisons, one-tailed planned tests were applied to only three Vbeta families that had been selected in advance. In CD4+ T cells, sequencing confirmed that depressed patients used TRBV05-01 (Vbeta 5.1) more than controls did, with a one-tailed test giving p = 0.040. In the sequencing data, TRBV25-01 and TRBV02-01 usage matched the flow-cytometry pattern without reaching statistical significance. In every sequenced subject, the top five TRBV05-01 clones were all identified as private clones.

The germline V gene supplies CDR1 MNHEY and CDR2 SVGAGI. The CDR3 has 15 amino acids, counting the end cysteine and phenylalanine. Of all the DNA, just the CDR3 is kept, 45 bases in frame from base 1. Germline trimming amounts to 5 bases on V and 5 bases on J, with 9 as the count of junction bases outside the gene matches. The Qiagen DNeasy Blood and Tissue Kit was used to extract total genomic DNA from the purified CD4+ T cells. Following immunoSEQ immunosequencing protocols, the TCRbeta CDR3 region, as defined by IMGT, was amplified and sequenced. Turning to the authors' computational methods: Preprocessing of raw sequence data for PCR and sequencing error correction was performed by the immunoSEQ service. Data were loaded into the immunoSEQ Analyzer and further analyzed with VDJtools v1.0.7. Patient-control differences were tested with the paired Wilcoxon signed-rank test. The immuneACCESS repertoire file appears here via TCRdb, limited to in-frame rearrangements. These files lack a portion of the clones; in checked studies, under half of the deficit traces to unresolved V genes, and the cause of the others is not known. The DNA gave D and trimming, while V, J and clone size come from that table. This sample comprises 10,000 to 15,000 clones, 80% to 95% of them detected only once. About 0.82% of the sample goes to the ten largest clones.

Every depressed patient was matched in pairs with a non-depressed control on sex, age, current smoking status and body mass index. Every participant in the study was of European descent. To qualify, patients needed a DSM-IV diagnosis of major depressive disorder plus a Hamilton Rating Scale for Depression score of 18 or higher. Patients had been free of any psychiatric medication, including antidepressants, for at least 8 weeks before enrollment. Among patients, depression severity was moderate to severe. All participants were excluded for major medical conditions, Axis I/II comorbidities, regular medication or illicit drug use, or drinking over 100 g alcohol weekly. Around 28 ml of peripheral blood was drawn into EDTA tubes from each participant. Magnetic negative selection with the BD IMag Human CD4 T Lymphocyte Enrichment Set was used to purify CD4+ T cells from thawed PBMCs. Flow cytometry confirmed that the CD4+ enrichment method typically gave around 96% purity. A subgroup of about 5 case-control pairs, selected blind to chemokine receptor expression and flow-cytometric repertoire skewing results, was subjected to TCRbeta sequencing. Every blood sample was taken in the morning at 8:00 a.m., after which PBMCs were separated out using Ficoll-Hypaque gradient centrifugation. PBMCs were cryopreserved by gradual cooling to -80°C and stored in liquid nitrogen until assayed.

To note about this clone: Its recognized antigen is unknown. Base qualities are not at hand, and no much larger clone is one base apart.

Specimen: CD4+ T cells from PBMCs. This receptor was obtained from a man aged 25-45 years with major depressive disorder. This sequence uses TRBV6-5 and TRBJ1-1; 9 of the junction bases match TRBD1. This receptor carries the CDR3 CASSSIRDRDTEAFF. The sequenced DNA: TGTGCCAGCAGTAGTATCCGGGACAGGGATACTGAAGCTTTCTTT.